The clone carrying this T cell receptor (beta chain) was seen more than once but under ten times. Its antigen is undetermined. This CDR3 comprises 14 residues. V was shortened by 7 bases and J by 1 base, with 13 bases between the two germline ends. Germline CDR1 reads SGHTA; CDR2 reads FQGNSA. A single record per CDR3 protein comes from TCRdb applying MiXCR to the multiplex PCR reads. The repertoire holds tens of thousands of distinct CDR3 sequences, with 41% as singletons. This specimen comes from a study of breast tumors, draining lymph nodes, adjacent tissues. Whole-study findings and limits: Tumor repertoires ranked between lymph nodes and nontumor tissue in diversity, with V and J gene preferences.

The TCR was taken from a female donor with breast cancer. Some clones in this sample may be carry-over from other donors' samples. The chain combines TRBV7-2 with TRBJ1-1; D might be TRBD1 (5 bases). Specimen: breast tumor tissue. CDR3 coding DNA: TGTGCCAGCACCCCTCAGGGAGGGAACACTGAAGCTTTCTTT. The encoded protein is CASTPQGGNTEAFF.